Shown below are 18 T cell receptor beta chains from a single sample sequenced in a study of T cell responses to AZD1222 COVID-19 vaccine. Libraries were prepared by immunoSEQ multiplex PCR; TCRdb keeps only in-frame clonotypes and omits some of them. The sample carries around 150,000 clones, 90% recorded once. Material: peripheral blood, obtained 28 days after the second AZD1222 dose. These receptor sequences come from an adult who received the AZD1222 COVID-19 vaccine.

The J gene is TRBJ1-2, the V gene TRBV5-1; possibly TRBD1 for D (6 bases). Germline loops: CDR1 SGHRS, CDR2 YFSETQ. With 2 bases removed from V and 4 bases from J, the gap between germline ends came to 15 bases. The CDR3 sequence is 15 residues long. The CDR3 region has the DNA TGCGCCAGCAGCTTAATACAGGGAGAACTCTATGGCTACACCTTC. It encodes CASSLIQGELYGYTF.

The chain uses TRBV28 and TRBJ1-1; no reliable D call. Germline assignment: CDR1 MDHEN and CDR2 SYDVKM. The V gene lost 8 bases and the J gene lost 1 base, with 11 bases spanning the gap. The CDR3 length is 13 residues. The CDR3 region is CASLGYPNTEAFF. The DNA for the CDR3 is TGTGCCAGCCTAGGGTATCCGAACACTGAAGCTTTCTTT.

This clone has just one count. The chain links TRBV27 to TRBJ2-1; no clear D gene. V was clipped by 2 bases and J by 2 bases, with 10 bases between them. The length of the CDR3 is 15 residues. CDR1 and CDR2 (germline): MNHEY, SMNVEV (reference sequence). Written as DNA, the CDR3 is TGTGCCAGCAGTTTAGAAGCGCCTACCTACAATGAGCAGTTCTTC. As protein: CASSLEAPTYNEQFF.

V usage is TRBV9 and J usage is TRBJ2-3, with D tentatively TRBD1 or TRBD2 (6 bases each). Germline V CDR1 and CDR2: SGDLS, YYNGEE. With 0 bases removed from V and 0 bases from J, the gap between germline ends came to 8 bases. The CDR3 extends over 15 amino acids. In nucleotides, the CDR3 is TGTGCCAGCAGCGTAGGGGGGGCTAGCACAGATACGCAGTATTTT. Its protein is CASSVGGASTDTQYF.

J is TRBJ2-1 and V is TRBV15; a weak D match, TRBD1 (6 bases). The germline gives CDR1 LNHNV, CDR2 YYDKDF (reference sequence). Deletions cut 5 bases from V and 11 bases from J, with 19 bases between. This CDR3 has 14 residues. This chain's CDR3 is CATSRGQTLPQQFF. CDR3 coding DNA: TGTGCCACCAGCCGGGGACAAACCCTCCCTCAGCAGTTCTTC.

This clone was detected only a few times. The chain carries TRBV29-1 and TRBJ1-1, with D possibly TRBD1 on 5 matching bases. Per the germline V gene, CDR1 is SQVTM and CDR2 is ANQGSEA. The CDR3 is 13 residues long. Trimming removed 7 bases from V and 0 bases from J, with 12 bases in between. The CDR3 sequence: CSGLRGMNTEAFF. In DNA, the CDR3 is TGCAGCGGATTGCGGGGGATGAACACTGAAGCTTTCTTT.

The chain links TRBV2 to TRBJ2-3; 15 nucleotides align to TRBD2. CDR3 length equals 14 residues. Per germline, CDR1 SNHLY and CDR2 FYNNEI. Trimming took 11 bases from V and 5 from J; bases not matched to a gene: 5. CDR3 protein: CAGLAGGPKDTQYF. The CDR3 DNA follows: TGTGCCGGACTAGCGGGAGGGCCCAAAGATACGCAGTATTTT.

The rearrangement links TRBV18 to TRBJ1-6; D perhaps matches TRBD1 (6 bases). V was cut by 6 bases and J by 6 bases, with 18 bases left in between. The CDR3 is 16 amino acids. Germline lookup yields CDR1 KGHSH and CDR2 LQKENI. CDR3 in DNA: TGTGCCAGCTCCCCTCGGGGAGAGGGGGGTAATTCACCCCTCCACTTT. Translation gives CASSPRGEGGNSPLHF.

In DNA, the CDR3 is TGTGCCAGCAGAAAACCCGGGACGGCAGAAAAACTGTTTTTT. Translated, it gives CASRKPGTAEKLFF. The chain links TRBV6-5 to TRBJ1-4; tentatively, D is TRBD1 (5 bases). V lost 6 bases and J 8 bases, leaving 16 bases between the germline ends. The CDR3 consists of 14 residues. Germline lookup yields CDR1 MNHEY and CDR2 SVGAGI.

This chain links TRBV5-1 with TRBJ2-7, with 11 bases that match TRBD2. The CDR3 has 15 amino acids. Trimming at V came to 2 bases and at J to 0 bases, leaving 1 base not matched to a gene. Germline-derived CDR1 and CDR2 are SGHRS and YFSETQ. The CDR3 DNA reads TGCGCCAGCAGCTTTAGCGGGGGGGTCTCCTACGAGCAGTACTTC. This gives the protein CASSFSGGVSYEQYF.

The chain carries TRBV2 and TRBJ1-3, with D hard to call. This CDR3 has 14 amino acids. Germline V gene lookup returns CDR1 SNHLY and CDR2 FYNNEI. V was clipped by 6 bases and J by 8 bases, with 17 bases between them. The CDR3 loop is CASSREGSSDTIYF. In DNA, the CDR3 is TGTGCCAGCAGCCGGGAGGGAAGTTCGGACACCATATATTTT.

The chain combines TRBV11-2 with TRBJ2-1, with D perhaps matching TRBD2 (6 bases). The CDR3 loop spans 16 amino acids. Germline-derived CDR1 and CDR2 are SGHAT and FQNNGV. V lost 0 bases to trimming and J lost 2 bases, with 11 bases between them. In nucleotides, the CDR3 is TGTGCCAGCAGCTTAGACGGCGGGAACGCCTACAATGAGCAGTTCTTC. Encoded protein: CASSLDGGNAYNEQFF.

V and J are TRBV30 and TRBJ2-2; D unresolved. CDR1 is GTSNPN, CDR2 SVGIG, per germline (reference sequence). V lost 3 bases to trimming and J lost 0 bases, with 11 bases between them. There are 15 residues in the CDR3. CDR3: CAWSLGPANTGELFF. The CDR3 bases are TGTGCCTGGAGCTTAGGCCCGGCGAACACCGGGGAGCTGTTTTTT.

This clone occurred once. CDR3 residues: CASSYGTSAQTDTQYF. The DNA for the CDR3 is TGTGCCAGCAGTTACGGGACTAGTGCCCAAACAGATACGCAGTATTTT. The V gene is TRBV6-2 or TRBV6-3, the J gene TRBJ2-3; TRBD2 agrees at 8 bases. This CDR3 is built from 16 residues. The trim removed 2 bases at V and 3 bases at J, leaving 7 bases unmatched. Germline CDR1 and CDR2: MNHEY and SVGEGT.

This chain uses TRBV30 with TRBJ1-1; 7 nucleotides align to TRBD1. The CDR3 is 14 amino acids. V shed 0 bases, J shed 1 base, and the junction held 2 bases outside the gene matches. Germline V lookup: CDR1 GTSNPN, CDR2 SVGIG (reference sequence). This chain's CDR3 is CAWSVTGSNTEAFF. The CDR3 DNA follows: TGTGCCTGGAGTGTGACAGGGTCGAACACTGAAGCTTTCTTT.

The chain links TRBV6-6 to TRBJ2-3; the D gene is possibly TRBD2 (5 bases). Trimming left V 0 bases short and J 4 bases short, with 11 bases between. Germline values: CDR1 MNHNY, CDR2 SVGAGI (reference sequence). The CDR3 is 15 amino acids. CDR3 residues: CASSYSILVPDTQYF. Here the CDR3 DNA reads TGTGCCAGCAGTTACTCGATACTAGTCCCAGATACGCAGTATTTT.

This sequence joins TRBV19 and TRBJ1-1; 7 nucleotides match TRBD1. Germline CDR1 and CDR2: LNHDA and SQIVND (reference sequence). This CDR3 contains 14 residues. Unmatched junction bases numbered 3, after V lost 2 bases and J lost 3 bases. The DNA for the CDR3 is TGTGCCAGTAGTATAACAGGGGATGACACTGAAGCTTTCTTT. This gives the protein CASSITGDDTEAFF. Full variable domain (missing parts from reference TRBV19 and TRBJ1-1): DGGITQSPKYLFRKEGQNVTLSCEQNLNHDAMYWYRQDPGQGLRLIYYSQIVNDFQKGDIAEGYSVSREKKESFPLTVTSAQKNPTAFYLCASSITGDDTEAFFGQGTRLTVV.

The gene calls are TRBV2 and TRBJ1-3, with 7 positions matching TRBD1. Losses at the gene ends were 6 bases for V and 2 bases for J; bases not matched to a gene: 7. The CDR3 covers 15 residues. Germline CDR1 reads SNHLY; CDR2 reads FYNNEI. CDR3 sequence reads: CASSVQGGAGNTIYF. The CDR3 bases are TGTGCCAGCAGCGTCCAGGGGGGCGCTGGAAACACCATATATTTT.